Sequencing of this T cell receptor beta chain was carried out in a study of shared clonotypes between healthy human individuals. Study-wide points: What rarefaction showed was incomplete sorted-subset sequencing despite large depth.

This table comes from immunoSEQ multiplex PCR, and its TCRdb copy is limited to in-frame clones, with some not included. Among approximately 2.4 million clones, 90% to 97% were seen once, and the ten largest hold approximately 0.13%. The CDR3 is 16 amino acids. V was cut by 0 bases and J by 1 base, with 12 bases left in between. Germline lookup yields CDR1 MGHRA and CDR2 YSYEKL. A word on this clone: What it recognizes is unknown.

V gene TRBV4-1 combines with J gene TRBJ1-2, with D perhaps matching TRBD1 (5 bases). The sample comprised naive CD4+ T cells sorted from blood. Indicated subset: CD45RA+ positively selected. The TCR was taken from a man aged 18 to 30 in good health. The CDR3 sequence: CASSQDLTGRNYGYTF. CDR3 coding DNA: TGCGCCAGCAGCCAAGATCTTACGGGGCGTAACTATGGCTACACCTTC.